The clone carrying this T cell receptor (beta chain) was recorded a few times. The antigen is not known. Additional DNA sequences in this sample encode the identical CDR3. The data were obtained in a study of vaccination effects on CD4 cells after COVID-19. Study overall: Within the ViraFEST assay, antigen-specific CD4+ T cells underwent expansion with viral peptide pools prior to sequencing. Study results and limitations: Marked contraction was observed in infection-induced and vaccine-induced clones late after vaccination.

Germline CDR1 reads DFQATT; CDR2 reads SNEGSKA (reference sequence). The CDR3 is 11 amino acids. V lost 3 bases, J lost 3 bases, and 5 bases lay in between. Sequencing was performed with immunoSEQ multiplex PCR; in TCRdb, only in-frame clones are kept and a portion is missing. The table records tens of thousands of clones, approximately 72% of them present only once. Following culture for under 12 days, CD4+ T cells were isolated. This chain links TRBV20-1 with TRBJ1-2; D is undetermined. Sequenced material: CD4+ T cells from PBMCs cultured without peptide, taken before COVID-19 vaccination. The clonotype comes from a human donor who had a prior SARS-CoV-2 infection. The CDR3 region is CSASADYGYTF. The CDR3 nucleotides read TGCAGTGCTAGCGCAGACTATGGCTACACCTTC.